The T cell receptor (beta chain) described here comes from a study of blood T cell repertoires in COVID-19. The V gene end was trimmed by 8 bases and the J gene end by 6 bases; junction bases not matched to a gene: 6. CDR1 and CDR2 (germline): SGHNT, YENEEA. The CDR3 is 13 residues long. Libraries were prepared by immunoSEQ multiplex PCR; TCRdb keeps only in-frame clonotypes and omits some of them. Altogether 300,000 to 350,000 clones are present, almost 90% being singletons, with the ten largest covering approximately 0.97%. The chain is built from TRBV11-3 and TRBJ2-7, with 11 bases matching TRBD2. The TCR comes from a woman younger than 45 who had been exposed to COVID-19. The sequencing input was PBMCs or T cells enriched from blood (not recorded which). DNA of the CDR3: TGTGCCAGCTTTACTAGCGGGGGAGCCGAGCAGTACTTC. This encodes CASFTSGGAEQYF.